The 14 T cell receptor beta chains presented below share a single source sample, sequenced in a study of T cells in Graves' hyperthyroidism and ophthalmopathy. Researchers amplified the TCR beta CDR3 regions from RNA transcripts. First-round RT-PCR of the TCR CDR3 relied on the HTBI primer set. TCRdb independently ran MiXCR on the multiplex PCR reads; one entry per CDR3 protein. The sample lists 300,000 to 350,000 distinct CDR3 sequences, approximately 18% occurring once. The sample was blood. Receptor source: a woman aged 45-60 years with Graves' hyperthyroidism.

In this sample, this clonotype turned up many times. The chain links TRBV3-1 to TRBJ1-2; 8 positions agree with TRBD1. There are 12 residues in the CDR3. V was pared by 3 bases and J by 8 bases, with 2 bases of the junction left unmatched. Looked up from germline, CDR1 is LGHDT and CDR2 is YNNKEL (reference sequence). The CDR3 loop reads CASSQDRDGYTF. The CDR3 region has the DNA TGTGCCAGCAGCCAGGACAGGGACGGCTACACCTTC.

This clonotype turned up a few times. V is TRBV19 and J is TRBJ1-1; the D is unclear. CDR1 is LNHDA, CDR2 SQIVND, per germline (reference sequence). The CDR3 covers 13 residues. V was pared by 7 bases and J by 0 bases, with 9 bases between. Written as DNA, the CDR3 is TGTGCCAGTAAAGACGGGTTGAACACTGAAGCTTTCTTT. Protein: CASKDGLNTEAFF.

This clonotype was counted only a few times. The V call is TRBV9, the J call TRBJ1-1; a possible D gene is TRBD1 (6 bases). This CDR3 region has 15 residues. Trimming stripped 3 bases from V and 4 bases from J, with 16 bases between. Germline V CDR1 and CDR2: SGDLS, YYNGEE. The CDR3: CASSARGLGGTEAFF. Written as DNA, the CDR3 is TGTGCCAGCAGCGCCCGGGGGCTGGGGGGCACTGAAGCTTTCTTT. Based on the CDR3 plus reference TRBV9 and TRBJ1-1, the full variable domain is DSGVTQTPKHLITATGQRVTLRCSPRSGDLSVYWYQQSLDQGLQFLIQYYNGEERAKGNILERFSAQQFPDLHSELNLSSLELGDSALYFCASSARGLGGTEAFFGQGTRLTVV.

This clonotype appeared a few times. The rearrangement uses TRBV7-3 and TRBJ2-1; 9 nucleotides line up with TRBD1. With 5 bases clipped from V and 5 bases from J, the junction kept 4 bases outside the gene matches. The germline V gene has CDR1 SGHTA and CDR2 FQGTGA. The CDR3 sequence is 14 residues long. CDR3 protein: CASSRDRANNEQFF. In DNA form, the CDR3 reads TGTGCCAGCAGCCGGGACAGGGCTAACAATGAGCAGTTCTTC.

V and J are TRBV12-3 or TRBV12-4 and TRBJ1-4; the match to TRBD1 covers 7 bases. The CDR3 covers 13 residues. The V and J ends lost 0 bases and 8 bases, in that order; junction bases with no gene match: 0. The CDR3: CASSLAGGEKLFF. CDR3 nucleotides: TGTGCCAGCAGTTTAGCAGGGGGCGAAAAACTGTTTTTT.

J is TRBJ2-1 and V is TRBV7-8; a weak D match, TRBD2 (6 bases). CDR3 size: 16 residues. V lost 4 bases, J lost 7 bases, and 20 bases lay in between. CDR1 and CDR2 from the germline V gene are SGHVS and FQNEAQ. The CDR3 nucleotides read TGTGCCAGCAGCTGGGGGGTGGTCTTCCTGATTAATGAGCAGTTCTTC. It translates to CASSWGVVFLINEQFF.

This clonotype was recorded once. The rearrangement uses TRBV7-3 and TRBJ2-1; D is unresolved. The CDR3 has 14 amino acids. V gave up 2 bases and J gave up 3 bases, with 8 bases separating them. Germline values: CDR1 SGHTA, CDR2 FQGTGA. DNA for the CDR3: TGTGCCAGCAGCTTAGTGGGCCACTACAATGAGCAGTTCTTC. It yields the protein CASSLVGHYNEQFF.

The table lists this clonotype with a few counts. The chain employs TRBV27 and TRBJ2-5, with a tentative D call TRBD1 (6 bases). Germline lookup yields CDR1 MNHEY and CDR2 SMNVEV (reference sequence). CDR3 length equals 14 residues. V lost 1 base and J 5 bases, leaving 11 bases between the germline ends. In nucleotides, the CDR3 is TGTGCCAGCAGTTTATACAGGGCGGGTGAGACCCAGTACTTC. Translated, it gives CASSLYRAGETQYF.

In this sample, this clonotype turned up many times. The CDR3 nucleotides read TGTGCCAGCAGTGATGAGGGGCCACAACTCTATGGCTACACCTTC. Residues: CASSDEGPQLYGYTF. The rearrangement uses TRBV2 and TRBJ1-2, with TRBD1 as a possible D gene (5 bases). The V and J ends lost 3 bases and 4 bases respectively, with 15 bases between them. Germline CDR1 is SNHLY and CDR2 is FYNNEI. The CDR3 has 15 residues.

The chain recombines TRBV9 with TRBJ2-2; possibly TRBD1 or TRBD2 for D (6 bases each). This CDR3 spans 16 amino acids. CDR1 and CDR2 from the germline V gene are SGDLS and YYNGEE. Trimming took 1 base from V and 4 from J, leaving 14 bases between them. The CDR3 DNA reads TGTGCCAGCAGCGTAAGTCCGGGGGCGACCACCGGGGAGCTGTTTTTT. As protein: CASSVSPGATTGELFF.

Only a few counts were recorded for this clonotype. This sequence joins TRBV27 and TRBJ2-3; possibly TRBD1 for D (6 bases). The CDR3 runs to 14 residues. Germline V CDR1 and CDR2: MNHEY, SMNVEV (reference sequence). The V end was cut by 5 bases, the J end by 6 bases, with 15 bases between. CDR3 nucleotide sequence: TGTGCCAGCAGTAGGGGGTACCCAATGGATACGCAGTATTTT. It yields the protein CASSRGYPMDTQYF.

The gene calls are TRBV27 and TRBJ2-1; 9 bases align to TRBD1. The CDR3 covers 15 residues. V shed 3 bases, J shed 6 bases, and the junction held 6 bases outside the gene matches. Germline CDR1 is MNHEY and CDR2 is SMNVEV (reference sequence). For the CDR3, the DNA is TGTGCCAGCAGTTTGGGGACAGGGCTGGGCAATGAGCAGTTCTTC. Protein sequence: CASSLGTGLGNEQFF.

This clonotype was observed a handful of times. This CDR3 reads CASSRGHEKTQYF. In nucleotides, the CDR3 is TGTGCCAGCAGCCGAGGGCATGAGAAGACCCAGTACTTC. The chain recombines TRBV14 with TRBJ2-5; possibly TRBD2 for D (5 bases). V gave up 4 bases and J gave up 6 bases, with 12 bases separating them. This CDR3 spans 13 amino acids. Germline lookup yields CDR1 SGHDN and CDR2 FVKESK.

This clonotype was detected ten times or more. The CDR3 DNA reads as TGCGCCAGCAACAGGGACAGGGGAGACAATGAGCAGTTCTTC. This gives the protein CASNRDRGDNEQFF. This sequence joins TRBV5-1 and TRBJ2-1; 10 nucleotides match TRBD1. The V gene end was trimmed by 6 bases and the J gene end by 5 bases; junction bases not matched to a gene: 5. There are 14 residues in the CDR3. CDR1 is SGHRS, CDR2 YFSETQ, per germline.